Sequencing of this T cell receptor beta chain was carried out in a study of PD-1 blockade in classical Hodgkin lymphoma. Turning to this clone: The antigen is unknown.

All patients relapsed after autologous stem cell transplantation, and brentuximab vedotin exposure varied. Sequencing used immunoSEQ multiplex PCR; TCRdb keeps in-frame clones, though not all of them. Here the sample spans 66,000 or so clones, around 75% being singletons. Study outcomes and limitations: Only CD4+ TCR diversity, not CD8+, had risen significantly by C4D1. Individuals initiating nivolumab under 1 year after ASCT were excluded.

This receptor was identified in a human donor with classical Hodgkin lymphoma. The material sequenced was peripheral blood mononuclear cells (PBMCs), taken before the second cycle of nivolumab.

The CDR3 region has the DNA TGTGCCAGCAGCCCCGGACTAGCGGGATTATTCTACAATGAGCAGTTCTTC. It yields the protein CASSPGLAGLFYNEQFF. V is TRBV7-6 and J is TRBJ2-1; 12 nucleotides agree with TRBD2. Looked up from germline, CDR1 is SGHVS and CDR2 is FNYEAQ. The junction had 8 bases not matched to a gene; V was cut back by 5 bases and J by 3 bases. This CDR3 is 17 amino acids long. The complete variable domain, with remaining parts taken from reference TRBV7-6 and TRBJ2-1, reads GAGVSQSPRYKVTKRGQDVALRCDPISGHVSLYWYRQALGQGPEFLTYFNYEAQQDKSGLPNDRFSAERPEGSISTLTIQRTEQRDSAMYRCASSPGLAGLFYNEQFFGPGTRLTVL.